This T cell receptor (beta chain) was identified in a study of CD8 T cells in ankylosing spondylitis (dated by TCRdb to 2017 to 2019). The study in broad terms: To find TCR variants linked to disease, the study profiled T cell receptor beta repertoires in ankylosing spondylitis patients and healthy donors. Peripheral blood samples were taken, and synovial fluid was additionally collected from ankylosing spondylitis patients. The whole study cohort included some 100 healthy donors and under 30 ankylosing spondylitis patients. General conclusions and limits of the study: A CD8+ phenotype was shown by the disease-linked clones, which were found at relatively low frequencies in peripheral blood. The disease-linked clones were reported as significantly enriched in matched synovial fluid samples from ankylosing spondylitis patients. Some of the motif variants had been reported before in the synovial fluid and blood of reactive arthritis patients, a finding that suggests common disease-initiation mechanisms. A TCR beta motif of several highly homologous amino acid variants appeared characteristic of blood from ankylosing spondylitis patients.

This clonotype was recorded at least ten times. Its antigen remains unidentified. No qualities accompany the bases; no much larger clone lies one base away. Instrument used: Illumina HiSeq 2500. TCR beta libraries were prepared by quantitative 5'-RACE with molecular barcodes. Processing in the source paper ran as follows. A new computational method based on a probabilistic model of VDJ rearrangement was used to identify disease-linked TCR variants. The public reads were reanalyzed by TCRdb: fastp trimming at Q25, MiXCR alignment, in-frame beta chains only. Rows matching on CDR3 protein sequence are summarized as one entry with the most common DNA and genes. Here the V and J calls rest on TCRdb's processing, not on the authors' analysis. This sample lists 45,000 to 60,000 distinct CDR3 sequences; 6.5% to 9% were detected once. The top ten constitute roughly 8.1% of the sample. The V end loses 6 bases and the J end loses 5 bases, and a stretch of 17 bases separates them. The CDR3, cysteine through phenylalanine, is 15 amino acids long. The entry retains the CDR3 DNA only, 45 bases that are in frame from base 1. Sequences MNHNS (CDR1) and SASEGT (CDR2) are obtained from the germline V gene.

The sequence was collected from a female donor with ankylosing spondylitis or in good health (not recorded which). Sequencing input: blood, either unsorted or a sorted T cell fraction (not recorded which). The receptor chain draws on TRBV6-1 and TRBJ1-5; the D gene is possibly TRBD1, with 5 bases matching. At the DNA level, the sequence is TGTGCCAGCAGAGGGACCCTTGGGGTAGATCAGCCCCAGCATTTT. Its amino acids are CASRGTLGVDQPQHF.